The sequence of this T cell receptor (beta chain) was determined in a study of blood T cell repertoires in COVID-19. Study-wide context: Sites across the United States, Italy and Spain contributed samples from acute and convalescent COVID-19. PBMCs, B-cell-depleted T cells, or T cells were the source of the cDNA or gDNA that made up the material.

This CDR3 spans 16 amino acids. Germline loops: CDR1 LGHDT, CDR2 YNNKEL (reference sequence). With 0 bases removed from V and 5 bases from J, the gap between germline ends came to 13 bases. This clone appeared a single time. The participants were between about 18 and 90 years old and came from fewer than 25 US areas. The repertoire was sequenced with immunoSEQ multiplex PCR; TCRdb's copy has only in-frame clones and lacks some. The repertoire holds 300,000 to 400,000 clones, with approximately 91% as singletons. The TCR was taken from a woman in her thirties who had been exposed to COVID-19. Material for sequencing was PBMCs or T cells enriched from blood (not recorded which). The rearrangement joins TRBV3-1 (or the pseudogene TRBV3-2) to TRBJ2-2; D remains unclear. This CDR3 reads CASSQDGRIGTGELFF. The DNA of the CDR3 is TGTGCCAGCAGCCAAGATGGCAGGATAGGAACCGGGGAGCTGTTTTTT.